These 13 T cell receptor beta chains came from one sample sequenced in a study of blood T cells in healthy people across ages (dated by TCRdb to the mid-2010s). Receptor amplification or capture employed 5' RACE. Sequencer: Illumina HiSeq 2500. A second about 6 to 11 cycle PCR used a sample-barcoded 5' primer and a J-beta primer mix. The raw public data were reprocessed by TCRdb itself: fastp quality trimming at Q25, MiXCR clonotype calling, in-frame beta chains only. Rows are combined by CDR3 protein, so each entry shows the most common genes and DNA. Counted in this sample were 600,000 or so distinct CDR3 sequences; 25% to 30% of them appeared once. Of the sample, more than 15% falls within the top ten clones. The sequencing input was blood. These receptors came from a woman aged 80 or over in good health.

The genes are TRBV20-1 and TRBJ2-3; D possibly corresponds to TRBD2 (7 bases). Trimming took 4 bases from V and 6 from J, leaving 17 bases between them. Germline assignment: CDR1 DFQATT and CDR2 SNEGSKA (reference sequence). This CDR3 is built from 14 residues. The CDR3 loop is CSATTGAGGDTQYF. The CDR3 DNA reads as TGCAGTGCTACAACGGGGGCCGGGGGGGATACGCAGTATTTT.

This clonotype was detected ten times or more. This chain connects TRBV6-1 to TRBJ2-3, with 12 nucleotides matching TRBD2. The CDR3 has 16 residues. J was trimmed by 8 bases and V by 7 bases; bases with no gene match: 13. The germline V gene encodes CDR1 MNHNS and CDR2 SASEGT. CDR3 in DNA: TGTGCCAGCAACCCGACTAGCGGGGGTTTCCGGGGTACGCAGTATTTT. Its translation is CASNPTSGGFRGTQYF.

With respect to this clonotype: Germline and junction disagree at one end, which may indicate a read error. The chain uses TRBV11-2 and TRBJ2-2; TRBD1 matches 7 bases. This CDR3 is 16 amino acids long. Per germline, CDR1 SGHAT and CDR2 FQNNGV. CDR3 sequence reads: CASSVEGGSYTGELFF. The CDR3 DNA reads TGTGCCAGCAGCGTAGAAGGGGGCTCCTACACCGGGGAGCTGTTTTTT. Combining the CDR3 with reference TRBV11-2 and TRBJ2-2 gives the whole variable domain EAGVAQSPRYKIIEKRQSVAFWCNPISGHATLYWYQQILGQGPKLLIQFQNNGVVDDSQLPKDRFSAERLKGVDSTLKIQPAKLEDSAVYLCASSVEGGSYTGELFFGEGSRLTVL.

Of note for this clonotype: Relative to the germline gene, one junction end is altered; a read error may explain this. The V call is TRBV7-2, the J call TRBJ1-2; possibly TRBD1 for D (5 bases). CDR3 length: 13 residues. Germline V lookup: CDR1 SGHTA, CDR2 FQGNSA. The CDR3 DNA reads TGTGCCAGCACCACCCCAGGGTTTGATGGCCACACCTTC. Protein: CASTTPGFDGHTF.

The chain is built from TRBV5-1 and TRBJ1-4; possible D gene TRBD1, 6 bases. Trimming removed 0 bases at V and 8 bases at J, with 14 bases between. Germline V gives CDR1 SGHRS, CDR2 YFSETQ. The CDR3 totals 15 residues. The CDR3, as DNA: TGCGCCAGCAGCTTGGGGGGGGGGCAAGAGGAAAAACTGTTTTTT. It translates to CASSLGGGQEEKLFF.

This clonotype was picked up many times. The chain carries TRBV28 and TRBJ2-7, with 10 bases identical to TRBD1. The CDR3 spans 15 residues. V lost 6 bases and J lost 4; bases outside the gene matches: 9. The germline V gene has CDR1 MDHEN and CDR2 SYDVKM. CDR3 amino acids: CASRDQGQGKYEQYF. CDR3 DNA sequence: TGTGCCAGCAGGGACCAGGGACAGGGGAAGTACGAGCAGTACTTC.

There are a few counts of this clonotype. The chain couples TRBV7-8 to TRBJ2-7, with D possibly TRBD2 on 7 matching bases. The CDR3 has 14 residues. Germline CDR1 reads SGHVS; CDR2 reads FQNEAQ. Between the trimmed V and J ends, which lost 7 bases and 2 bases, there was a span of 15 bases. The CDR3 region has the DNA TGTGCCAGCATCGAGGGGGGGGGAACCTACGAGCAGTACTTC. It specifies CASIEGGGTYEQYF.

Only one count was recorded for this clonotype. CDR3 in amino acids: CASSRLWTAGNTIYF. Written as DNA, the CDR3 is TGTGCCAGCAGTCGGCTTTGGACAGCTGGAAACACCATATATTTT. The chain carries TRBV6-5 and TRBJ1-3; TRBD1 is a possible D gene (6 bases). The CDR3 has 15 residues. V was cut by 5 bases and J by 2 bases, with 13 bases left in between. In germline, CDR1 is MNHEY, CDR2 SVGAGI.

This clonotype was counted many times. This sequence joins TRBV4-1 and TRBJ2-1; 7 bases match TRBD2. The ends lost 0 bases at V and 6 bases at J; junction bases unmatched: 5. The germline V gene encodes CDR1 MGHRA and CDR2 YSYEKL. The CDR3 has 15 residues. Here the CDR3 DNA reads TGCGCCAGCAGCCAAGAGTGGACTAGAGGCAATGAGCAGTTCTTC. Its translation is CASSQEWTRGNEQFF.

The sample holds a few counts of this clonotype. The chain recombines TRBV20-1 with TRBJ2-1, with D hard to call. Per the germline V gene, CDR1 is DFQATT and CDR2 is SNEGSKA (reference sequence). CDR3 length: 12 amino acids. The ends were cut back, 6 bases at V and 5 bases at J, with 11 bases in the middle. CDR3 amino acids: CSARYVDNEQFF. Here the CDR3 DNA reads TGCAGTGCCCGTTACGTAGACAATGAGCAGTTCTTC.

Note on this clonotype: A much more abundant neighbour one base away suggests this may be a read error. The CDR3 is CASRQGGQSSPQHF. The CDR3 DNA reads as TGTGCCAGCAGGCAGGGGGGGCAAAGCAGCCCCCAGCATTTT. V gene TRBV6-5 combines with J gene TRBJ1-5; 7 bases fit TRBD1. V was clipped by 6 bases and J by 10 bases; unmatched bases: 12. Germline values: CDR1 MNHEY, CDR2 SVGAGI. The CDR3 totals 14 residues.

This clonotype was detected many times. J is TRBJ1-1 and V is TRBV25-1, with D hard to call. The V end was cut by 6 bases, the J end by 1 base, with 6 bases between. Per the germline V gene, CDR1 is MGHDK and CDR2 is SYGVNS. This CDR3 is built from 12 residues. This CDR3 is CASRKKNTEAFF. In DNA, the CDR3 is TGTGCCAGCAGGAAGAAGAACACTGAAGCTTTCTTT.

CDR3 in DNA: TGTGCCAGCAGGGGACTACCTAACACCGGGGAGCTGTTTTTT. Protein: CASRGLPNTGELFF. V and J are TRBV6-5 and TRBJ2-2; 7 bases match TRBD2. The CDR3 covers 14 residues. The V gene end was trimmed by 6 bases and the J gene end by 2 bases; junction bases not matched to a gene: 3. The germline CDR1 and CDR2 sequences are MNHEY and SVGAGI.